What follows are 9 T cell receptor beta chains derived from one specimen sequenced in a study of human versus mouse CDR3 diversity and MHC coevolution. Generated by immunoSEQ multiplex PCR, the TCRdb table keeps only in-frame clones and is missing some. The table includes some 82,000 clones, over 85% detected once. The sequenced sample consisted of naive CD4+ T cells from blood. Subset in this sample: CD45RO-negative CD62L-positive naive CD4 T cells. The source is a person aged 25 to 75 in good health.

The chain recombines TRBV6-5 with TRBJ1-1; possibly TRBD1 for D (6 bases). Per germline, CDR1 MNHEY and CDR2 SVGAGI. Trimming removed 5 bases at V and 0 bases at J, with 13 bases between. This CDR3 spans 15 amino acids. CDR3 nucleotide sequence: TGTGCCAGCAGTGCAACCGGACAGTTGAACACTGAAGCTTTCTTT. Translating gives CASSATGQLNTEAFF.

The chain combines TRBV7-8 with TRBJ2-5; 7 nucleotides line up with TRBD1. The end of the DNA aligns better with TRBJ2-7, so the J call may be wrong. Germline-derived CDR1 and CDR2 are SGHVS and FQNEAQ. This CDR3 has 13 residues. The CDR3 DNA reads as TGTGCCAGCAGCCGGGACAGATCCTACGAGCAGTACTTC. Amino acids: CASSRDRSYEQYF.

V usage is TRBV7-2 and J usage is TRBJ1-6; D is perhaps TRBD1 (5 bases). The ends were cut back, 0 bases at V and 8 bases at J, with 14 bases in the middle. Germline values: CDR1 SGHTA, CDR2 FQGNSA. The CDR3 sequence is 16 residues long. The CDR3 protein is CASSLAGQGRYSPLHF. The CDR3 DNA is TGTGCCAGCAGCTTAGCAGGACAAGGGAGGTATTCACCCCTCCACTTT.

Notes on this clone: The identical CDR3 is also encoded by other nucleotide sequences in the sample. V is TRBV19 and J is TRBJ1-3; 11 bases match TRBD1. Per the germline V gene, CDR1 is LNHDA and CDR2 is SQIVND (reference sequence). V shed 5 bases, J shed 4 bases, and the junction held 10 bases outside the gene matches. There are 17 residues in the CDR3. CDR3 DNA: TGTGCCAGTAGTGCCCGGACAGGGGGCGGCTCCGGAAACACCATATATTTT. Translated, it gives CASSARTGGGSGNTIYF.

The V and J genes are TRBV4-1 and TRBJ1-1; D gene unclear. CDR1 and CDR2 from the germline V gene are MGHRA and YSYEKL. The CDR3 length is 16 residues. Trimming removed 3 bases at V and 1 base at J, with 15 bases between. The CDR3 protein is CASSHAPRRENTEAFF. The CDR3 DNA sequence: TGCGCCAGCAGCCATGCTCCTCGACGGGAGAACACTGAAGCTTTCTTT.

The chain carries TRBV4-2 and TRBJ1-5, with D possibly TRBD1 on 6 matching bases. The CDR3 spans 16 residues. Trimming took off 3 bases at V and 0 bases at J, with 12 bases between the two ends. The V gene's germline CDR1 is LGHNA and CDR2 YNFKEQ. The CDR3 here is CASSQGTQNSNQPQHF. The CDR3 DNA follows: TGTGCCAGCAGCCAGGGGACACAAAATAGCAATCAGCCCCAGCATTTT.

The rearrangement joins TRBV19 to TRBJ2-2; possibly TRBD1 for D (5 bases). The CDR3 sequence is 15 residues long. V was cut by 1 base and J by 1 base, with 7 bases left in between. CDR1 is LNHDA, CDR2 SQIVND, per germline (reference sequence). The CDR3 region is CASSIGGGNTGELFF. CDR3 coding DNA: TGTGCCAGTAGTATAGGGGGCGGGAACACCGGGGAGCTGTTTTTT. The full variable domain, completed using reference TRBV19 and TRBJ2-2, is DGGITQSPKYLFRKEGQNVTLSCEQNLNHDAMYWYRQDPGQGLRLIYYSQIVNDFQKGDIAEGYSVSREKKESFPLTVTSAQKNPTAFYLCASSIGGGNTGELFFGEGSRLTVL.

The V gene is TRBV5-4, the J gene TRBJ2-1; the match to TRBD2 covers 15 bases. V lost 0 bases and J lost 0; bases outside the gene matches: 4. The CDR3 runs to 19 residues. Germline V lookup: CDR1 SGHNT, CDR2 YYREEE (reference sequence). DNA for the CDR3: TGTGCCAGCAGCTTGGCTGGACTAGCGGGAGGGAGCTCCTACAATGAGCAGTTCTTC. This codes for CASSLAGLAGGSSYNEQFF.

V and J are TRBV7-2 and TRBJ2-7, with 9 nucleotides matching TRBD1. V gave up 4 bases and J gave up 4 bases; unmatched junction bases: 2. The germline V gene encodes CDR1 SGHTA and CDR2 FQGNSA. The CDR3 contains 13 residues. CDR3 residues: CASSSDRGYEQYF. CDR3 sequence (DNA): TGTGCCAGCAGCTCGGACAGGGGATACGAGCAGTACTTC.